A selection of T cell receptor beta chains follows, all from one sample in a study of regulatory T cells in long-lasting Graves disease. TCRdb recomputed calls from the multiplex PCR reads with MiXCR, one row per CDR3 protein. The sample yields 200,000 to 250,000 distinct CDR3 sequences, around 18% seen once. The sample here was peripheral blood mononuclear cells (PBMCs), taken at new diagnosis, from a patient treated with antithyroid drugs. These receptors were obtained from a female donor with Graves disease. CDR3s leave out the opening cysteine and the closing phenylalanine or tryptophan. The D gene is left open where the match is weak.

d_gene: NA
v_gene: TRBV20-1
j_gene: TRBJ2-2
CDR3aa: SAIRGTGELF

d_gene: NA
v_gene: TRBV11-2
j_gene: TRBJ2-7
CDR3aa: ASSQIRDYEQY

d_gene: TRBD2
v_gene: TRBV7-2
j_gene: TRBJ2-7
CDR3aa: ASSFPQGLVGYEQY

d_gene: TRBD1
v_gene: TRBV5-4
j_gene: TRBJ1-2
CDR3aa: ASSLGPTGGGGYT

d_gene: NA
v_gene: TRBV18
j_gene: TRBJ2-7
CDR3aa: ASSQRGRGYEQY

d_gene: NA
v_gene: TRBV11-3
j_gene: TRBJ2-5
CDR3aa: ASSPSTDPRVETQY

d_gene: TRBD2
v_gene: TRBV24-1
j_gene: TRBJ2-3
CDR3aa: ATSISSGSSGDTQY

d_gene: NA
v_gene: TRBV10-2
j_gene: TRBJ2-7
CDR3aa: ASSDRGFGGYEQY

d_gene: NA
v_gene: TRBV11-2
j_gene: TRBJ2-3
CDR3aa: ASSFIPGGTDTQY

d_gene: NA
v_gene: TRBV6-1
j_gene: TRBJ1-4
CDR3aa: ATSAGFTNEKLF

d_gene: NA
v_gene: TRBV20-1
j_gene: TRBJ2-2
CDR3aa: SASARPTGGKAGELF

d_gene: NA
v_gene: TRBV18
j_gene: TRBJ1-1
CDR3aa: ASSLRGRQGWNTEAF

d_gene: NA
v_gene: TRBV15
j_gene: TRBJ2-1
CDR3aa: ATSRGSYNEQF

d_gene: NA
v_gene: TRBV19
j_gene: TRBJ2-5
CDR3aa: ASSIPGLRETQY

d_gene: TRBD2
v_gene: TRBV19
j_gene: TRBJ2-5
CDR3aa: ASSSGSVQETQY

d_gene: NA
v_gene: TRBV24-1
j_gene: TRBJ1-5
CDR3aa: ATSDERGIFNQPQH